Below, 11 T cell receptor beta chains from the same sample are listed, as sequenced in a study of beta chain features in type 1 diabetes. The study's findings and limits: Type 1 diabetes patients showed a moderate but significant shortening of TCRB CDR3s in all four CD4+ subsets.

Sequencing targeted expressed TCRB transcripts, as all isolated RNA had been reverse transcribed. This table comes from immunoSEQ multiplex PCR, and its TCRdb copy is limited to in-frame clones, with some not included. The sample records roughly 160,000 clones, 7.8% being singletons. These receptors' targets are unknown. The sequenced sample consisted of central memory CD4+ T cells from blood. These receptors were collected from a woman in her 40s with type 1 diabetes.

This clone was seen repeatedly, ten times or more. The genes are TRBV5-4 and TRBJ2-7; possible D gene TRBD1, 6 bases. V shed 3 bases and J shed 3 bases, with 16 bases lying between them. The CDR3 has 15 residues. The germline V gene has CDR1 SGHNT and CDR2 YYREEE (reference sequence). The CDR3 loop is CASSSSGTPDYEQYF. CDR3 nucleotide sequence: TGTGCCAGCAGCTCCTCAGGGACACCTGACTACGAGCAGTACTTC.

V and J are TRBV4-2 and TRBJ2-3; 9 bases match TRBD1. CDR3 length: 15 residues. Per germline, CDR1 LGHNA and CDR2 YNFKEQ. The ends lost 3 bases at V and 4 bases at J; junction bases unmatched: 5. This CDR3 reads CASSQGQGDPDTQYF. Here the CDR3 DNA reads TGTGCCAGCAGCCAGGGACAGGGTGATCCAGATACGCAGTATTTT.

Only a few counts were recorded for this clone. The chain uses TRBV28 and TRBJ1-2; TRBD1 matches 12 bases. The CDR3 has 17 amino acids. CDR1 is MDHEN, CDR2 SYDVKM, per germline. Germline trimming cut 10 bases from V and 5 bases from J; bases unmatched to any gene: 17. Here the CDR3 reads CATRLPGQGAFSYGYTF. In DNA, the CDR3 is TGTGCCACTCGACTTCCGGGACAGGGGGCTTTTTCGTATGGCTACACCTTC.

This clone was observed a few times. The rearrangement joins TRBV5-1 to TRBJ2-7; D not certain. This CDR3 spans 14 amino acids. Trimming pared 4 bases from V and 6 bases from J, leaving 17 bases between. Germline lookup yields CDR1 SGHRS and CDR2 YFSETQ. The CDR3 DNA sequence: TGCGCCAGCAGCCCGATCTCCGATCCCGGCGAGCAGTACTTC. Translation: CASSPISDPGEQYF. Full variable domain (rest looked up from reference TRBV5-1 and TRBJ2-7): KAGVTQTPRYLIKTRGQQVTLSCSPISGHRSVSWYQQTPGQGLQFLFEYFSETQRNKGNFPGRFSGRQFSNSRSEMNVSTLELGDSALYLCASSPISDPGEQYFGPGTRLTVT.

There are many counts of this clone. The chain has TRBV7-2 and TRBJ1-2, with D possibly matching TRBD1 (6 bases). Trimming cost V 4 bases and J 5 bases, with 14 bases left between them. CDR3 length: 14 amino acids. In germline, CDR1 is SGHTA, CDR2 FQGNSA. This chain's CDR3 is CASSSSLGQYGYTF. CDR3 coding DNA: TGTGCCAGCAGCTCCTCCCTCGGACAGTATGGCTACACCTTC.

V gene TRBV28 combines with J gene TRBJ2-1; D perhaps matches TRBD1 (6 bases). The CDR3 loop spans 15 amino acids. Trimming removed 5 bases at V and 6 bases at J, with 17 bases between. Germline CDR1 is MDHEN and CDR2 is SYDVKM. The CDR3 DNA sequence: TGTGCCAGCAGTATTCGACAGGCCAGGGGCAATGAGCAGTTCTTC. This sequence encodes CASSIRQARGNEQFF.

In its sample, this clone was seen a few times. V is TRBV9 and J is TRBJ1-2; TRBD1 aligns across 7 bases. This CDR3 has 15 amino acids. Germline lookup yields CDR1 SGDLS and CDR2 YYNGEE. Trimming at V came to 0 bases and at J to 0 bases, leaving 2 bases not matched to a gene. CDR3 region: CASSVGDRPNYGYTF. CDR3 bases: TGTGCCAGCAGCGTAGGGGACAGACCTAACTATGGCTACACCTTC.

This clone came up a few times. The CDR3: CATSRNINRGRFADTQYF. The CDR3 DNA sequence: TGTGCCACCAGCAGAAATATCAACAGGGGGCGCTTTGCAGATACGCAGTATTTT. The chain employs TRBV15 and TRBJ2-3; 9 nucleotides line up with TRBD1. With V trimmed by 2 bases and J by 4 bases, 13 bases remained unmatched. Looked up from germline, CDR1 is LNHNV and CDR2 is YYDKDF (reference sequence). The CDR3 loop spans 18 amino acids.

This clone appeared a few times. The chain employs TRBV6-5 and TRBJ2-1; 8 bases are shared with TRBD2. The CDR3 loop spans 16 amino acids. Trimming at V came to 4 bases and at J to 2 bases, leaving 7 bases not matched to a gene. Germline V lookup: CDR1 MNHEY, CDR2 SVGAGI. The CDR3 region is CASSSLSGTTYNEQFF. The CDR3 bases are TGTGCCAGCAGTTCCCTTAGCGGGACCACCTACAATGAGCAGTTCTTC.

The sample holds a few counts of this clone. The chain joins TRBV7-2 to TRBJ2-3, with 10 bases matching TRBD1. Germline CDR1 reads SGHTA; CDR2 reads FQGNSA. J gave up 3 bases and V 3 bases, and 9 bases lay outside the gene matches. The CDR3 covers 17 residues. Written as DNA, the CDR3 is TGTGCCAGCAGCTTCCGGGACAGGGGATTTCGTACAGATACGCAGTATTTT. Encoded protein: CASSFRDRGFRTDTQYF.

This clone was observed a handful of times. J is TRBJ1-2 and V is TRBV28; 9 bases align to TRBD1. The length of the CDR3 is 13 residues. V gave up 6 bases and J gave up 7 bases; unmatched junction bases: 6. CDR1 MDHEN and CDR2 SYDVKM come from the germline V gene. The CDR3 region is CASSRDRVSGYTF. Here the CDR3 DNA reads TGTGCCAGCAGCCGGGACAGGGTGAGTGGCTACACCTTC.